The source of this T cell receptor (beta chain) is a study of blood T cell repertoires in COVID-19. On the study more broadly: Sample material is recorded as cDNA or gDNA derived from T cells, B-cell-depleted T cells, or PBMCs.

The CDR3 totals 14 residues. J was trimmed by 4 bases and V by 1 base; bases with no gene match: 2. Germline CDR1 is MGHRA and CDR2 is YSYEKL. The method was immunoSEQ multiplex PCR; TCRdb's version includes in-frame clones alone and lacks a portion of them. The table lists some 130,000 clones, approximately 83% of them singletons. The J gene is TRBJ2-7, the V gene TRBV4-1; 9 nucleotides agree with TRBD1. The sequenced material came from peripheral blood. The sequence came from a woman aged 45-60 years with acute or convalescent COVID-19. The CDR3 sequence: CASSQVQGAYEQYF. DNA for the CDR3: TGCGCCAGCAGCCAAGTACAGGGGGCGTACGAGCAGTACTTC.